These 10 T cell receptor beta chains were sequenced from one sample in a study of blood T cell repertoires in COVID-19. Measured with immunoSEQ multiplex PCR; TCRdb has only the in-frame clones, and not every one. The sample lists about 140,000 clones, around 86% seen once, with about 5.8% in the top ten. Sequencing used peripheral blood. These receptors were obtained from a human donor in a cohort sampled during active COVID-19.

This clone was picked up a small number of times. This chain connects TRBV28 to TRBJ1-5; tentatively, D is TRBD1 (5 bases). Germline CDR1 MDHEN, CDR2 SYDVKM. CDR3 size: 12 residues. V lost 6 bases to trimming and J lost 5 bases, with 8 bases between them. The DNA of the CDR3 is TGTGCCAGCAGGGGGGGGGATCAGCCCCAGCATTTT. Encoded protein: CASRGGDQPQHF.

This sequence joins TRBV28 and TRBJ1-5, with D maybe TRBD1 (5 bases). Trimming left V 6 bases short and J 3 bases short, with 21 bases between. CDR1 and CDR2 from the germline V gene are MDHEN and SYDVKM. The CDR3 contains 17 residues. The CDR3 DNA follows: TGTGCCAGCAGCAAGCCGGGGGTAGGCCGCTACAATCAGCCCCAGCATTTT. Its protein is CASSKPGVGRYNQPQHF.

This clone was seen once. The chain joins TRBV15 to TRBJ2-1; a possible D gene is TRBD2 (6 bases). In germline, CDR1 is LNHNV, CDR2 YYDKDF (reference sequence). The CDR3 length is 15 residues. V lost 1 base and J lost 2, with 9 bases in between. The CDR3 loop reads CATSRAASAYNEQFF. The CDR3 nucleotides are TGTGCCACCAGCAGAGCGGCTAGCGCCTACAATGAGCAGTTCTTC.

V usage is TRBV5-1 and J usage is TRBJ1-2; 9 positions match TRBD1. Germline trimming cut 0 bases from V and 6 bases from J; bases unmatched to any gene: 3. This CDR3 is built from 14 residues. CDR1 is SGHRS, CDR2 YFSETQ, per germline. DNA of the CDR3: TGCGCCAGCAGCTTGGGACAGGGGGTTGATGGCTACACCTTC. The encoded protein is CASSLGQGVDGYTF.

This chain connects TRBV11-2 to TRBJ2-7, with D possibly matching TRBD2 (6 bases). The germline V gene has CDR1 SGHAT and CDR2 FQNNGV. The V end was cut by 1 base, the J end by 3 bases, with 7 bases between. The CDR3 is made up of 13 amino acids. CDR3 in amino acids: CASSLAGDYEQYF. The CDR3 bases are TGTGCCAGCAGCTTAGCGGGAGACTACGAGCAGTACTTC. Drawing the rest from reference TRBV11-2 and TRBJ2-7, the complete variable domain is EAGVAQSPRYKIIEKRQSVAFWCNPISGHATLYWYQQILGQGPKLLIQFQNNGVVDDSQLPKDRFSAERLKGVDSTLKIQPAKLEDSAVYLCASSLAGDYEQYFGPGTRLTVT.

The chain joins TRBV15 to TRBJ2-1, with D possibly being TRBD2 (6 bases). The V and J ends lost 0 bases and 5 bases respectively, with 17 bases between them. The length of the CDR3 is 17 residues. Per germline, CDR1 LNHNV and CDR2 YYDKDF (reference sequence). The CDR3 loop reads CATSRDRGSVRNNEQFF. CDR3 bases: TGTGCCACCAGCAGAGATCGGGGGTCGGTACGGAACAATGAGCAGTTCTTC.

The gene calls are TRBV7-6 and TRBJ2-7; D gene unclear. The CDR3 length is 12 residues. Deletions cut 6 bases from V and 1 base from J, with 7 bases between. Germline lookup yields CDR1 SGHVS and CDR2 FNYEAQ. The CDR3: CASSSLSYEQYF. DNA for the CDR3: TGTGCCAGCAGTTCCTTATCCTACGAGCAGTACTTC.

The chain recombines TRBV3-1 (or the pseudogene TRBV3-2) with TRBJ1-6; no clear D gene. The CDR3 totals 11 residues. Germline CDR1 and CDR2: LGHDT and YNNKEL (reference sequence). The germline V and J ends were trimmed by 5 bases and 14 bases, with 10 bases remaining between them. CDR3 bases: TGTGCCAGCAGCGCCTTGGGCGCCCTCCACTTT. Residues: CASSALGALHF.

The rearrangement joins TRBV28 to TRBJ1-1, with TRBD1 matching 8 bases. The V segment lost 3 bases and the J segment 4 bases; nucleotides outside the gene matches: 4. This CDR3 comprises 14 residues. CDR1 is MDHEN, CDR2 SYDVKM, per germline. The CDR3 nucleotides are TGTGCCAGCAGTTTCGGGACAGGTCGCACTGAAGCTTTCTTT. It specifies CASSFGTGRTEAFF. The complete variable domain, with remaining parts taken from reference TRBV28 and TRBJ1-1, reads DVKVTQSSRYLVKRTGEKVFLECVQDMDHENMFWYRQDPGLGLRLIYFSYDVKMKEKGDIPEGYSVSREKKERFSLILESASTNQTSMYLCASSFGTGRTEAFFGQGTRLTVV.

The rearrangement uses TRBV3-1 (or the pseudogene TRBV3-2) and TRBJ2-2; D uncertain. CDR1 and CDR2 (germline): LGHDT, YNNKEL (reference sequence). Trimming shortened V by 4 bases and J by 4 bases, and 7 bases separated the two germline ends. The CDR3 has 13 residues. The CDR3 DNA reads as TGTGCCAGCAGCCGCCTATCCACCGGGGAGCTGTTTTTT. This encodes CASSRLSTGELFF.